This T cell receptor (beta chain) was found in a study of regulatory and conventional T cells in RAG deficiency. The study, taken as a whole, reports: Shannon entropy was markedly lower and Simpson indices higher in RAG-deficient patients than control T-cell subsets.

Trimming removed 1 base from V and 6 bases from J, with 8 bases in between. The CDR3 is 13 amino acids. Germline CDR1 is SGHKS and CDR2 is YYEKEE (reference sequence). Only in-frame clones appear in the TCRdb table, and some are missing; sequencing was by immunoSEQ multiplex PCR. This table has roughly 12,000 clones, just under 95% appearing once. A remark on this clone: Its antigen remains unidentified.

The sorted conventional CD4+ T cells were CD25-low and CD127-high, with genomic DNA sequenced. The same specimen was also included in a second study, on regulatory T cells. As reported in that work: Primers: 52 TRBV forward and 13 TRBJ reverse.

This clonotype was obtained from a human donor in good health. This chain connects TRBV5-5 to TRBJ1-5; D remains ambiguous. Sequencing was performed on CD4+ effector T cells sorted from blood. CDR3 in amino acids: CASSLLPAQPQHF. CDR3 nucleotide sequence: TGTGCCAGCAGCTTGCTGCCCGCTCAGCCCCAGCATTTT.